One sample yielded the 24 T cell receptor beta chains listed below, sequenced in a study of CD8+ T cells in alopecia areata. It was cDNA, reverse transcribed from extracted RNA, that served as the sequencing template. Profiled with immunoSEQ multiplex PCR; TCRdb holds only in-frame clones, not every one. The sample lists 150,000 or so clones; 45% to 60% were seen once. The sample was CD4+ T cells sorted from blood. All receptors derive from a human donor with alopecia areata.

In this sample, this clone turned up a few times. V usage is TRBV29-1 and J usage is TRBJ2-7; 11 bases fit TRBD2. The germline V gene encodes CDR1 SQVTM and CDR2 ANQGSEA. V trimming: 6 bases; J trimming: 2 bases; junction bases outside the gene matches: 0. This CDR3 is 12 amino acids long. This CDR3 is CSVLAGAYEQYF. CDR3 coding DNA: TGCAGCGTACTAGCGGGAGCCTACGAGCAGTACTTC.

The chain employs TRBV30 and TRBJ2-1, with D unclear. The CDR3 sequence is 11 residues long. V shed 1 base and J shed 7 bases, with 5 bases lying between them. Germline V lookup: CDR1 GTSNPN, CDR2 SVGIG (reference sequence). CDR3 in amino acids: CAWSGANEQFF. CDR3 nucleotides: TGTGCCTGGAGTGGAGCGAATGAGCAGTTCTTC.

V gene TRBV9 combines with J gene TRBJ2-6; D is uncertain. The germline V gene encodes CDR1 SGDLS and CDR2 YYNGEE. V was shortened by 3 bases and J by 0 bases, with 4 bases between the two germline ends. The CDR3 consists of 14 residues. The CDR3 is CASSGGSGANVLTF. The CDR3 DNA reads TGTGCCAGCAGCGGGGGCTCTGGGGCCAACGTCCTGACTTTC.

The chain joins TRBV4-1 to TRBJ2-7; 9 bases map to TRBD1. Germline CDR1 reads MGHRA; CDR2 reads YSYEKL. V lost 6 bases and J lost 5; bases outside the gene matches: 11. This CDR3 region has 15 residues. CDR3 in DNA: TGCGCCAGCAGGAACCCGGGACAGGGTAACCACGAGCAGTACTTC. This sequence encodes CASRNPGQGNHEQYF.

The chain uses TRBV19 and TRBJ2-7; 11 bases map to TRBD2. This CDR3 has 12 amino acids. Trimming took 10 bases from V and 9 from J; bases not matched to a gene: 8. Germline lookup yields CDR1 LNHDA and CDR2 SQIVND (reference sequence). The CDR3 DNA sequence: TGTGCCACCGGGACTAGCGGTTACCGGCAGTACTTC. It translates to CATGTSGYRQYF.

The chain is built from TRBV28 and TRBJ1-5; D remains unclear. V was pared by 6 bases and J by 9 bases, with 15 bases between. The CDR3 extends over 13 amino acids. Germline CDR1 is MDHEN and CDR2 is SYDVKM. CDR3 protein: CASRSRTSGPQHF. CDR3 bases: TGTGCCAGCAGATCCCGGACCTCCGGGCCCCAGCATTTT.

The sample holds a few counts of this clone. J is TRBJ2-2 and V is TRBV25-1, with a weak D call TRBD1 (5 bases). The CDR3 loop spans 14 amino acids. CDR1 is MGHDK, CDR2 SYGVNS, per germline. Deletions cut 2 bases from V and 7 bases from J, with 11 bases between. The CDR3 protein is CASSEGRVGGELFF. The CDR3 nucleotides are TGTGCCAGCAGTGAAGGCAGGGTGGGCGGGGAGCTGTTTTTT.

The rearrangement uses TRBV11-2 and TRBJ2-5; TRBD1 is a possible D gene (5 bases). This CDR3 spans 16 amino acids. Germline V CDR1 and CDR2: SGHAT, FQNNGV. V was pared by 5 bases and J by 0 bases, with 16 bases between. The CDR3 here is CASSDRILGYQETQYF. In nucleotides, the CDR3 is TGTGCCAGCAGCGACAGAATCTTGGGGTACCAAGAGACCCAGTACTTC. The full variable domain, with the rest looked up from reference TRBV11-2 and TRBJ2-5, is EAGVAQSPRYKIIEKRQSVAFWCNPISGHATLYWYQQILGQGPKLLIQFQNNGVVDDSQLPKDRFSAERLKGVDSTLKIQPAKLEDSAVYLCASSDRILGYQETQYFGPGTRLLVL.

The gene calls are TRBV7-2 and TRBJ2-3; a weak D match, TRBD2 (5 bases). V was cut by 5 bases and J by 2 bases, with 14 bases left in between. The CDR3 extends over 15 amino acids. Germline loops: CDR1 SGHTA, CDR2 FQGNSA. CDR3 sequence reads: CASSARGPYTDTQYF. The CDR3 DNA reads TGTGCCAGCAGCGCCAGAGGGCCTTACACAGATACGCAGTATTTT.

This clone has more than one count but fewer than ten. The V call is TRBV5-1, the J call TRBJ2-5; 12 bases line up with TRBD2. Germline V gene lookup returns CDR1 SGHRS and CDR2 YFSETQ. V dropped 5 bases and J dropped 4; count of bases not matched to a gene: 12. CDR3 length: 17 amino acids. CDR3 DNA sequence: TGCGCCAGCAGTCCCGTTATGACTAGCGGGAGAGGAGAGACCCAGTACTTC. Its protein product is CASSPVMTSGRGETQYF.

This chain joins TRBV5-1 and TRBJ2-2, with TRBD1 matching over 7 bases. CDR1 is SGHRS and CDR2 is YFSETQ in the germline V gene. The V segment lost 4 bases and the J segment 5 bases; nucleotides outside the gene matches: 2. The CDR3 has 13 amino acids. CDR3 residues: CASSPGQTGELFF. The CDR3 region has the DNA TGCGCCAGCAGCCCGGGACAGACCGGGGAGCTGTTTTTT.

The chain combines TRBV4-1 with TRBJ2-3, with no clear D. Germline CDR1 reads MGHRA; CDR2 reads YSYEKL. The V and J ends lost 8 bases and 3 bases respectively, with 6 bases between them. The CDR3 length is 11 residues. This CDR3 is CASRQTDTQYF. CDR3 bases: TGCGCCAGCCGGCAGACAGATACGCAGTATTTT.

This chain joins TRBV7-9 and TRBJ2-7, with 8 bases aligning to TRBD2. J lost 1 base, V lost 4 bases, and 9 bases had no gene match. This CDR3 has 16 residues. The germline V gene encodes CDR1 SEHNR and CDR2 FQNEAQ (reference sequence). CDR3 in amino acids: CASSSAAGVGSYEQYF. In nucleotides, the CDR3 is TGTGCCAGCAGCTCTGCAGCGGGAGTGGGGTCCTACGAGCAGTACTTC. The variable domain in full, completed from reference TRBV7-9 and TRBJ2-7, reads DTGVSQNPRHKITKRGQNVTFRCDPISEHNRLYWYRQTLGQGPEFLTYFQNEAQLEKSRLLSDRFSAERPKGSFSTLEIQRTEQGDSAMYLCASSSAAGVGSYEQYFGPGTRLTVT.

Only a few counts were recorded for this clone. The chain recombines TRBV29-1 with TRBJ2-7, with 10 bases matching TRBD2. The CDR3 extends over 14 amino acids. Germline lookup yields CDR1 SQVTM and CDR2 ANQGSEA. Trimming removed 4 bases from V and 2 bases from J; junction bases left unmatched: 5. This CDR3 reads CSVVRLAGAYEQYF. DNA for the CDR3: TGCAGCGTTGTGAGGCTAGCGGGGGCCTACGAGCAGTACTTC.

The rearrangement uses TRBV4-1 and TRBJ1-2; weak D call: TRBD1 (6 bases). This CDR3 contains 17 residues. The germline gives CDR1 MGHRA, CDR2 YSYEKL. V gave up 3 bases and J gave up 3 bases, with 20 bases separating them. CDR3 coding DNA: TGCGCCAGCAGCCAGACACCCCAAGGACAGCGTGACTATGGCTACACCTTC. Protein: CASSQTPQGQRDYGYTF.

This chain uses TRBV5-1 with TRBJ2-7; D is perhaps TRBD2 (7 bases). The length of the CDR3 is 16 residues. The V gene's germline CDR1 is SGHRS and CDR2 YFSETQ. Trimming removed 5 bases at V and 2 bases at J, with 20 bases between. The CDR3 coding sequence is TGCGCCAGCAGACCCCGCGAGGGGGGGTCTCCCTACGAGCAGTACTTC. Translating gives CASRPREGGSPYEQYF.

In its sample, this clone was seen a few times. The chain carries TRBV7-8 and TRBJ2-1; tentative D call: TRBD1 (6 bases). The V and J ends lost 3 bases and 0 bases respectively, with 12 bases between them. CDR3 size: 16 residues. Per germline, CDR1 SGHVS and CDR2 FQNEAQ. Here the CDR3 reads CASSFNRVSSYNEQFF. CDR3 coding DNA: TGTGCCAGCAGCTTTAACAGGGTAAGCTCCTACAATGAGCAGTTCTTC.

The chain is built from TRBV29-1 and TRBJ2-5; D is possibly TRBD1 or TRBD2 (5 bases each). The CDR3 consists of 16 residues. Trimming took off 4 bases at V and 1 base at J, with 19 bases between the two ends. Per germline, CDR1 SQVTM and CDR2 ANQGSEA. The CDR3 sequence: CSVVRFYEGIQETQYF. CDR3 in DNA: TGCAGCGTTGTCCGTTTCTATGAGGGGATCCAAGAGACCCAGTACTTC.

This clone was seen only once. The chain employs TRBV2 and TRBJ2-7; D remains ambiguous. Trimming removed 1 base at V and 1 base at J, with 8 bases between. CDR3 size: 14 residues. Looked up from germline, CDR1 is SNHLY and CDR2 is FYNNEI. CDR3 residues: CASSEVVPSYEQYF. The CDR3 DNA is TGTGCCAGCAGTGAAGTCGTCCCTTCCTACGAGCAGTACTTC.

The chain combines TRBV27 with TRBJ2-7; a possible D gene is TRBD1 (6 bases). V was trimmed by 3 bases and J by 2 bases, leaving 11 bases between them. CDR1 and CDR2 from the germline V gene are MNHEY and SMNVEV (reference sequence). CDR3 length equals 14 residues. The CDR3: CASSLRHRAYEQYF. The CDR3 DNA reads as TGTGCCAGCAGTTTGCGGCACAGGGCCTACGAGCAGTACTTC.

This clone was recorded only once. The chain recombines TRBV5-6 with TRBJ1-2; 7 bases are shared with TRBD1. The junction had 10 bases not matched to a gene; V was cut back by 8 bases and J by 3 bases. Germline V gene data show CDR1 as SGHDT and CDR2 as YYEEEE. The CDR3 length is 14 residues. The CDR3 region has the DNA TGTGCCAGTGGAAGAGGACAGGCCTACTATGGCTACACCTTC. Translating gives CASGRGQAYYGYTF.

The rearrangement joins TRBV28 to TRBJ2-5; 9 nucleotides agree with TRBD2. Germline assignment: CDR1 MDHEN and CDR2 SYDVKM. CDR3 length equals 12 residues. The V and J ends lost 2 bases and 12 bases, in that order; junction bases with no gene match: 4. CDR3 DNA sequence: TGTGCCAGCAGTTTACAGCGGGAGGACGAGTACTTC. The encoded protein is CASSLQREDEYF.

The chain recombines TRBV7-9 with TRBJ2-7; 9 bases map to TRBD1. Germline V gene sequence: CDR1 SEHNR, CDR2 FQNEAQ (reference sequence). V was clipped by 5 bases and J by 3 bases; unmatched bases: 5. The CDR3 spans 14 residues. CDR3: CASSPGQGFYEQYF. The CDR3 DNA is TGTGCCAGCAGCCCGGGACAGGGCTTCTACGAGCAGTACTTC.

This clone was seen more than once but under ten times. The V call is TRBV7-3, the J call TRBJ2-1; the match to TRBD2 covers 10 bases. The CDR3 has 16 residues. CDR1 is SGHTA, CDR2 FQGTGA, per germline. The ends lost 5 bases at V and 6 bases at J; junction bases unmatched: 10. DNA of the CDR3: TGTGCCAGCAGCCCATCTAGCGGGAGATTGGGCAATGAGCAGTTCTTC. Amino acids: CASSPSSGRLGNEQFF.